This is a list of T cell receptor beta chains from one sample in a study of CD8+CD57+ T cells in acquired aplastic anemia. TCRdb recomputed calls from the reads with MiXCR, one row per CDR3 protein. The sample records approximately 470,000 distinct CDR3 sequences, around 32% being singletons. Source material: sorted CD4+, CD8+, or CD8+CD57+ T cells (not recorded which) from PBMCs. The source is a human donor with aplastic anemia. Each CDR3 is given with its conserved first and last residue. D genes are given only for firm matches. Expanded clones get a size class; other rows say once, few or many, or leave the size out.

J,V,D,size,CDR3,DNA
TRBJ2-3,TRBV5-1,.,.,CASSLGRGRTSTDTQYF,TGCGCCAGCAGCTTGGGGAGGGGCCGAACTAGCACAGATACGCAGTATTTT
TRBJ1-2,TRBV30,.,few,CAWKGGDYGYTF,TGTGCCTGGAAAGGGGGGGACTATGGCTACACCTTC
TRBJ1-2,TRBV7-2,.,many,CASSKGRPVVYGYTF,TGTGCCAGCAGCAAGGGCCGCCCTGTCGTCTATGGCTACACCTTC
TRBJ2-7,TRBV24-1,.,many,CAKAEWLYEQYF,TGTGCCAAAGCAGAGTGGCTCTACGAGCAGTACTTC
TRBJ1-1,TRBV2,.,.,CASSYPSAGRDEAFF,TGTGCCAGCAGTTACCCATCTGCCGGGCGCGATGAAGCTTTCTTT
TRBJ1-1,TRBV7-2,.,many,CASSRIGGTEAFF,TGTGCCAGCAGCCGCATAGGGGGCACTGAAGCTTTCTTT
TRBJ2-7,TRBV20-1,.,many,CSAILGYEQYF,TGCAGTGCTATTCTGGGGTACGAGCAGTACTTC
TRBJ2-4,TRBV5-1,TRBD2,.,CASSLGSGKDIQYF,TGCGCCAGCAGCTTGGGTAGCGGGAAAGATATTCAGTACTTC
TRBJ1-2,TRBV29-1,.,many,CSVVGDRTNYGYTF,TGCAGCGTTGTGGGTGACAGGACTAACTATGGCTACACCTTC
TRBJ1-6,TRBV14,.,many,CASSLIQGLYSPLHF,TGTGCCAGCAGCTTAATACAGGGTCTGTATTCACCCCTCCACTTT
TRBJ2-3,TRBV24-1,TRBD1,.,CGTSKGTGGTDTQYF,TGTGGCACCAGTAAAGGGACAGGGGGGACAGATACGCAGTATTTT
TRBJ2-1,TRBV2,TRBD2,.,CASSEILAVSSYNEQFF,TGTGCCAGCAGTGAAATCCTAGCGGTTAGCTCCTACAATGAGCAGTTCTTC
TRBJ1-6,TRBV19,.,many,CASGQVTYNSPLHF,TGTGCCAGTGGGCAAGTTACCTATAATTCACCCCTCCACTTT
TRBJ2-5,TRBV12-3/TRBV12-4,.,many,CASSHTNQETQYF,TGTGCCAGCAGTCACACAAACCAAGAGACCCAGTACTTC
TRBJ1-2,TRBV19,.,many,CASRVDGNYGYTF,TGTGCCAGTAGAGTAGACGGAAACTATGGCTACACCTTC
TRBJ2-7,TRBV3-1,.,few,CASSQPGYEQYF,TGTGCCAGCAGCCAACCGGGCTACGAGCAGTACTTC
TRBJ1-1,TRBV29-1,TRBD1,.,CSAARGLDTEAFF,TGCAGCGCTGCCAGGGGGCTGGACACTGAAGCTTTCTTT
TRBJ1-5,TRBV2,.,.,CASGRETVGQPQHF,TGTGCCTCAGGGAGGGAAACGGTCGGGCAGCCCCAGCATTTT
TRBJ1-2,TRBV6-1,TRBD1,.,CASRTYRDRGGYGYTF,TGTGCCAGCAGAACTTATCGGGACAGGGGAGGCTATGGCTACACCTTC
TRBJ2-3,TRBV5-6,TRBD1,.,CASSFGTGVSTDTQYF,TGTGCCAGCAGCTTTGGGACAGGGGTTTCCACAGATACGCAGTATTTT
TRBJ1-1,TRBV7-9,.,many,CASSSEGSPEAFF,TGTGCCAGCAGCTCCGAGGGAAGTCCTGAAGCTTTCTTT
TRBJ1-3,TRBV28,TRBD1,once,CASSSQGGANSGNTIYF,TGTGCCAGCAGTTCTCAGGGGGGCGCGAACTCTGGAAACACCATATATTTT
TRBJ1-1,TRBV7-2,.,.,CASSQRGGGGGTEAFF,TGTGCCAGCAGCCAAAGGGGCGGGGGAGGAGGGACTGAAGCTTTCTTT
TRBJ1-2,TRBV7-8,TRBD1,.,CASSVGGSGYGYTF,TGTGCCAGCAGCGTAGGGGGCTCTGGCTATGGCTACACCTTC
TRBJ1-1,TRBV29-1,TRBD1,many,CSGLRGQGSAFF,TGCAGCGGCCTAAGGGGACAGGGATCCGCTTTCTTT
TRBJ1-3,TRBV10-3,TRBD1,many,CAFRDRERNTIYF,TGTGCCTTCAGGGACAGGGAACGAAACACCATATATTTT
TRBJ2-3,TRBV20-1,.,few,CSARDGDTSTDTQYF,TGCAGTGCTAGAGATGGGGACACTAGCACAGATACGCAGTATTTT
TRBJ1-3,TRBV20-1,.,many,CSAAIVGGNTIYF,TGCAGTGCCGCGATTGTTGGTGGAAACACCATATATTTT
TRBJ2-1,TRBV4-1,TRBD1,.,CASSQGQGAFNEQFF,TGCGCCAGCAGCCAGGGACAGGGGGCGTTTAATGAGCAGTTCTTC
TRBJ2-5,TRBV7-2,.,few,CASSGVGQETQYF,TGTGCCAGCAGTGGGGTGGGTCAAGAGACCCAGTACTTC
TRBJ1-5,TRBV6-2/TRBV6-3,.,few,CASSTFRISNQPQHF,TGTGCCAGCAGTACCTTCCGGATCTCCAATCAGCCCCAGCATTTT
TRBJ1-5,TRBV9,.,many,CASSVGGMGQPQHF,TGTGCCAGCAGCGTAGGTGGTATGGGGCAGCCCCAGCATTTT
TRBJ1-2,TRBV15,.,.,CATSDGVGDYGYTF,TGTGCCACCTCAGATGGGGTGGGTGATTATGGCTACACCTTC
TRBJ1-2,TRBV12-3/TRBV12-4,.,few,CASSPLGDYGYTF,TGTGCCAGCAGTCCCTTAGGGGATTATGGCTACACCTTC
TRBJ2-7,TRBV4-2,TRBD1,few,CASSQSARDRRSYEQYF,TGTGCCAGCAGCCAAAGCGCCCGGGACAGGCGATCCTACGAGCAGTACTTC
TRBJ2-2,TRBV20-1,TRBD2,few,CSASLSGGNTGELFF,TGCAGTGCGAGCCTTAGCGGGGGAAACACCGGGGAGCTGTTTTTT
TRBJ2-5,TRBV4-3,.,.,CASGQAPPETQYF,TGCGCCAGCGGCCAAGCCCCCCCAGAGACCCAGTACTTC
TRBJ2-1,TRBV19,.,few,CASSIPPGDTTFF,TGTGCCAGTAGTATCCCCCCAGGGGACACTACGTTCTTC
TRBJ2-7,TRBV7-9,.,many,CASRRSRDSYEQYF,TGTGCCAGCAGGCGATCCAGGGATTCCTACGAGCAGTACTTC
TRBJ2-6,TRBV10-3,.,few,CASSYLAGRGANVLTF,TGTGCCAGCAGTTACTTGGCAGGGCGTGGGGCCAACGTCCTGACTTTC
TRBJ2-1,TRBV3-1,.,.,CASSQDGTYNNEQFF,TGTGCCAGCAGCCAAGACGGGACATACAACAATGAGCAGTTCTTC
TRBJ1-2,TRBV11-2,.,many,CASSPLDRGGYGYTF,TGTGCCAGCAGCCCCTTGGACAGAGGAGGCTATGGCTACACCTTC
TRBJ2-7,TRBV18,.,.,CASHNPGVSYEQYF,TGTGCCAGCCACAACCCAGGGGTGTCCTACGAGCAGTACTTC
TRBJ1-2,TRBV29-1,TRBD1,few,CSVDRTGVGYTF,TGCAGCGTAGATAGGACAGGGGTTGGCTACACCTTC
TRBJ1-6,TRBV10-3,.,.,CATRGSDSPLHF,TGTGCCACGAGGGGGAGCGATTCACCCCTCCACTTT
TRBJ1-5,TRBV24-1,.,many,CATSPGFNQPQHF,TGTGCCACCAGTCCTGGCTTCAATCAGCCCCAGCATTTT
TRBJ1-2,TRBV11-2,.,few,CASRDLGDGYTF,TGTGCCAGCAGAGATCTGGGGGATGGCTACACCTTC
TRBJ1-6,TRBV7-9,.,.,CASSLPLHF,TGTGCCAGCAGCTTACCCCTCCACTTT
TRBJ1-5,TRBV14,.,few,CASSHLGANQPQHF,TGTGCCAGCAGCCACCTGGGGGCAAATCAGCCCCAGCATTTT
TRBJ2-1,TRBV4-2,TRBD2,.,CASSRRTSGSGDEQFF,TGTGCCAGCAGCAGGAGGACTAGCGGGAGTGGAGATGAGCAGTTCTTC
TRBJ2-3,TRBV2,TRBD1,.,CASSFSRDRGTDTQYF,TGTGCCAGCAGTTTTTCCCGGGACAGGGGCACAGATACGCAGTATTTT
TRBJ1-2,TRBV5-1,TRBD1,.,CASNKGDSSSNYGYTF,TGCGCCAGCAACAAAGGGGACAGCTCATCAAACTATGGCTACACCTTC
TRBJ2-1,TRBV4-2,.,.,CASSPGRPPNNGQFF,TGTGCCAGCAGCCCTGGTCGACCACCAAACAATGGGCAGTTCTTC
TRBJ2-3,TRBV11-1,.,many,CASSLSRAHGDTQYF,TGTGCCAGCAGCTTATCCAGGGCCCATGGAGATACGCAGTATTTT
TRBJ2-5,TRBV7-2,.,.,CASRLGSEETQYF,TGTGCCAGCAGGTTGGGTTCTGAAGAGACCCAGTACTTC
TRBJ2-2,TRBV29-1,.,many,CSVEWGYGELFF,TGCAGCGTTGAATGGGGCTACGGGGAGCTGTTTTTT
TRBJ1-6,TRBV4-3,.,few,CASGTAGYNSPLHF,TGCGCCAGCGGAACGGCTGGTTATAATTCACCCCTCCACTTT